This T cell receptor (beta chain) was profiled in a study of siplizumab effects on memory and regulatory T cells (dated by TCRdb to about 2019). Concerning the study at large: The study examined how the anti-CD2 antibody siplizumab affects alloreactive T-cell subsets in allogeneic mixed lymphocyte reactions built from human PBMCs. What the work shows at the level of the full study, not this receptor alone: Unstimulated naive T cells appeared to be more diverse than memory T cells, and naive cells seemed to make a substantial contribution to the alloresponse. Sequences below about 10^-5 frequency were poorly captured, so only a minor fraction of alloreactive clones could be mapped to unstimulated subsets. Whether proliferating Tregs from siplizumab cultures were suppressive was not functionally confirmed. Of the alloreactive CD4+ clones that could be mapped, the Treg-derived share averaged 68.8% with siplizumab compared with roughly 27% in control reactions. The cumulative frequency of alloreactive sequences traceable to unstimulated CD4+ memory T cells was significantly reduced by siplizumab. About 80-97% of proliferating CD4+ or CD8+ clones could not be given a naive or memory phenotype.

Sorted unstimulated T cells and proliferating T cells recovered from mixed lymphocyte reactions underwent TCRbeta CDR3 sequencing. Fresh whole blood from about ten HLA-typed healthy donors served as the source for isolating PBMCs. Unstimulated CD4+ regulatory T cells were FACS-sorted to map the origin of alloreactive clones. The method was the immunoSEQ multiplex PCR assay. The deep sequencing platform assayed approximately 10^5 TCR templates per sample. Genomic DNA extracted from sorted T cells was the material used for TCRbeta CDR3 sequencing. In the original analysis: Clonal analysis of TCRbeta CDR3 data was done in the R programming language. Alloreactive CD4+ and CD8+ clones were defined by comparing unstimulated samples with post-reaction CFSE-low samples. Regulatory or non-regulatory origin of alloreactive CD4+ clones was assigned by matching sequences to the sorted unstimulated Treg and non-Treg repertoires. What TCRdb holds here is the immuneACCESS table cut down to in-frame rearrangements. Part of the clones is not present; checked against another copy, under half of the missing clones reflect an unresolved V gene, and the others are unexplained. The V and J calls and clone size are taken from that table; D and trimming were inferred from the DNA. Here the sample has 85,000 to 130,000 clones; just over 90% occur a single time. The leading ten clones occupy 0.55% to 0.85% of the sample.

As concerns this clone: This clone's antigen is unknown. No quality values exist for individual bases; no much larger clone is one base distant.

V ends up 8 bases short and J 2 bases short, with an unmatched junction base count of 11. The CDR3 runs 15 amino acids, cysteine and phenylalanine included. Here the CDR3 DNA is all that survives: 45 bases in frame from base 1. Reading the germline V gene gives CDR1 MDHEN and CDR2 SYDVKM. What was sequenced was Tregs sorted from blood. The TCR comes from a human donor in good health. The V and J genes are TRBV28 and TRBJ1-2; a stretch of 7 junction bases matches TRBD1. The CDR3 corresponds to CASHLRGQYNYGYTF. The DNA is TGTGCCAGCCACCTACGGGGACAGTACAACTATGGCTACACCTTC.